This record looks at one TCR beta chain sequence and its context. The antigen is undetermined. Among the donors, all were Caucasian adults who lived in Nashville, Tennessee. Original data processing: Sequence data from immunoSEQ were junction-only and lacked quality scores; consequently, filtering differed. The data were produced by immunoSEQ multiplex PCR, yet TCRdb's version contains in-frame clones alone and is incomplete. V and J calls and clone size follow that table, whereas D and trimming were derived from the DNA. The sample yields about 1 million clones, about three quarters seen once. This record belongs to a study of shared clonotypes between healthy human individuals. Findings and limits, study-wide: Clonotype sharing among donors likely depends on sequencing depth.

The TCR was taken from a man in his late teens or twenties in good health. Sample: memory CD4+ T cells sorted from blood. Subset described: CD45RA-negative fraction.

CDR3 nucleotides: TGTGCCAGCAGTTACTCGAGCCAGGCCTTTTCCTACGAGCAGTACTTC. As protein: CASSYSSQAFSYEQYF. This chain uses TRBV6-5 with TRBJ2-7; no firm D call. Trimming stripped 0 bases from V and 1 base from J, with 13 bases between. There are 16 residues in the CDR3. Germline CDR1 reads MNHEY; CDR2 reads SVGAGI.